This T cell receptor (beta chain) was identified during a study of blood T cells in healthy people across ages. Study context: The capture of about one barcoded beta molecule per two T cells was achieved by template switching.

Study-wide findings and caveats: Naive T cell percentage showed a strong correlation with TCR beta diversity.

V was cut by 1 base and J by 2 bases, with 9 bases left in between. CDR1 and CDR2 (germline): SQVTM, ANQGSEA. The CDR3 length is 13 residues. Primers used in a second PCR of about 7 to 12 cycles were a sample-barcoded 5' primer and a J-beta primer mix. TCRdb re-analysed the 5' RACE reads in MiXCR, keeping a single row per CDR3 protein. This table has around 1.7 million distinct CDR3 sequences, 28% appearing once. This clonotype has a handful of counts. Antigen specificity is unknown. Sequencing was carried out using blood. The gene calls are TRBV29-1 and TRBJ2-7, with D maybe TRBD1 (6 bases). The clonotype comes from a young woman in good health. The CDR3 reads CSVEGTETYEQYF. DNA of the CDR3: TGCAGCGTTGAAGGGACAGAGACCTACGAGCAGTACTTC.